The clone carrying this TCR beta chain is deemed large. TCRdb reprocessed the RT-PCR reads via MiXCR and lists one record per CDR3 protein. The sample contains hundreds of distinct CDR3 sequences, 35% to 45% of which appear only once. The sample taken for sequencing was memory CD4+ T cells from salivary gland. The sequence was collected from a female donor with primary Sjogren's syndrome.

This CDR3 reads CASSYSPGETQYF. In DNA, the CDR3 is TGTGCCAGCAGTTACTCCCCCGGGGAGACCCAGTACTTC. The V and J genes are TRBV6-5 and TRBJ2-5, with D unclear. The CDR3 contains 13 residues. Per germline, CDR1 MNHEY and CDR2 SVGAGI. The ends were cut back, 0 bases at V and 5 bases at J, with 7 bases in the middle.